This T cell receptor (beta chain) was observed in a study of a mutant IDH1 vaccine in newly diagnosed glioma. Study as a whole: Radiotherapy, temozolomide, or both had been given previously, and both were given to most.

Sample time point: week 35, safety follow-up. Doses consisted of 300 ug of mutant IDH1 20-mer peptide each, paired with topical imiquimod. The patients received vaccinations eight times, in weeks 1, 3, 5, 7, 11, 15, 19 and 23. New WHO grade 3 or 4 IDH1-mutant, ATRX-lost astrocytomas were present in all donors. Germline CDR1 LGHNA, CDR2 YSLEER. V lost 0 bases to trimming and J lost 2 bases, with 15 bases between them. The CDR3 is 17 amino acids. Turning to this clone: Its specificity is unknown.

Repertoires were generated with immunoSEQ multiplex PCR, while TCRdb's copy carries only in-frame clones and drops some. The top ten hold 9.5% to 15% of the sample, which has just under 70,000 clones, approximately 84% seen once. The chain couples TRBV4-3 to TRBJ2-3, with TRBD1 as a possible D gene (6 bases). The source is a man between 18 and 29 years old with glioma. The specimen comprised PBMCs, sampled from a glioma patient whose treatment included an IDH1 peptide vaccine. The CDR3 region has the DNA TGCGCCAGCAGCCAAGAAACGGCAGGGGTTTCCACAGATACGCAGTATTTT. Translated, it gives CASSQETAGVSTDTQYF.